This TCR beta chain was sequenced in a study of CD8 T cells in ankylosing spondylitis. The J segment lost 2 bases and the V segment lost 1 base, leaving 4 bases of the junction unmatched. Germline loops: CDR1 SGHRS, CDR2 YFSETQ. The CDR3 covers 15 residues. General observations from the study: Characteristic of ankylosing spondylitis blood, it appeared, was a TCR beta motif comprising roughly 8 highly homologous variants. Peripheral blood samples showed relatively rare disease-linked clones, and these clones were CD8+.

Details on this clonotype: Its antigen is not identified.

Molecular-barcoded quantitative 5'-RACE produced these TCR beta libraries. TCRdb ran MiXCR on the 5' RACE reads and lists one entry per CDR3 protein. This sample has about 140,000 distinct CDR3 sequences, with around 32% found just once. The gene calls are TRBV5-1 and TRBJ2-3; 7 positions agree with TRBD2. Sequencing was performed on synovial fluid, either unsorted or a sorted T cell fraction (not recorded which). The TCR originated in a male donor with ankylosing spondylitis. Here the CDR3 DNA reads TGCGCCAGCAGCTTGACGGGAGGCCACACAGATACGCAGTATTTT. This gives the protein CASSLTGGHTDTQYF. Together with reference TRBV5-1 and TRBJ2-3, the CDR3 gives the full variable domain: KAGVTQTPRYLIKTRGQQVTLSCSPISGHRSVSWYQQTPGQGLQFLFEYFSETQRNKGNFPGRFSGRQFSNSRSEMNVSTLELGDSALYLCASSLTGGHTDTQYFGPGTRLTVL.